The 4 T cell receptor beta chains reported below all come from one sample, sequenced in a study of CD8+ T cells in alopecia areata. Following RNA extraction, reverse transcription yielded cDNA that acted as the sequencing template. TCRdb keeps only in-frame clones here, not all; method: immunoSEQ multiplex PCR. The data show some 170,000 clones, approximately 52% seen once. The sample's treatment: oral pan-JAK inhibitor, 5-10 mg twice daily. The sample consisted of CD4+ T cells sorted from blood, taken between weeks 55 and 65, from a patient treated with tofacitinib. These receptors all stem from a human donor with alopecia areata.

V is TRBV12-5 and J is TRBJ1-4, with D unclear. Germline values: CDR1 LGHNT, CDR2 FRNRAP. V lost 7 bases and J lost 4, with 10 bases in between. The CDR3 is 13 amino acids. In DNA, the CDR3 is TGTGCTAGTGCTGCATCCTATAATGAAAAACTGTTTTTT. Its translation: CASAASYNEKLFF.

The chain employs TRBV29-1 and TRBJ1-5, with D perhaps matching TRBD1 (5 bases). Germline V gene lookup returns CDR1 SQVTM and CDR2 ANQGSEA. The ends were cut back, 3 bases at V and 4 bases at J, with 10 bases in the middle. The CDR3 extends over 13 amino acids. CDR3 region: CSVEPGGNQPQHF. CDR3 bases: TGCAGCGTTGAGCCCGGGGGGAATCAGCCCCAGCATTTT.

The chain couples TRBV13 to TRBJ1-1; D remains ambiguous. The CDR3 sequence is 13 residues long. From germline, CDR1 is PRHDT and CDR2 FYEKMQ (reference sequence). The ends were cut back, 3 bases at V and 4 bases at J, with 9 bases in the middle. Written as DNA, the CDR3 is TGTGCCAGCAGCTTTAAGGCCGGCACTGAAGCTTTCTTT. Protein sequence: CASSFKAGTEAFF.

V and J are TRBV29-1 and TRBJ1-2; no definite D call. CDR1 SQVTM and CDR2 ANQGSEA come from the germline V gene. The CDR3 loop spans 11 amino acids. V lost 7 bases, J lost 3 bases, and 9 bases lay in between. CDR3 amino acids: CSGLVYYGYTF. CDR3 coding DNA: TGCAGCGGTTTAGTGTACTATGGCTACACCTTC.